Following are 27 T cell receptor beta chains from one sample sequenced in a study of control samples from healthy donors and cancer patients. Here immunoSEQ multiplex PCR was the method, and the copy in TCRdb shows in-frame clones only, minus some. The table lists 130,000 to 150,000 clones, about 93% of them singletons. The specimen sequenced was PBMCs. All receptors derive from a man aged 55-75 years with colorectal cancer.

The chain carries TRBV18 and TRBJ1-1; D is perhaps TRBD1 (5 bases). The V gene's germline CDR1 is KGHSH and CDR2 LQKENI. The V and J ends lost 1 base and 1 base respectively, with 10 bases between them. CDR3 length: 15 residues. DNA for the CDR3: TGTGCCAGCTCACCACGGCAGGGCGGGAACACTGAAGCTTTCTTT. Residues: CASSPRQGGNTEAFF.

The V call is TRBV4-3, the J call TRBJ1-2; 10 positions agree with TRBD1. The ends lost 3 bases at V and 3 bases at J; junction bases unmatched: 4. Germline-derived CDR1 and CDR2 are LGHNA and YSLEER. The CDR3 spans 15 residues. CDR3 coding DNA: TGCGCCAGCAGCCATACGGGACAGGGGTACTATGGCTACACCTTC. This encodes CASSHTGQGYYGYTF.

This chain joins TRBV18 and TRBJ2-2, with D maybe TRBD1 (6 bases). Trimming removed 3 bases from V and 2 bases from J, with 13 bases in between. The germline V gene has CDR1 KGHSH and CDR2 LQKENI. This CDR3 contains 16 residues. The CDR3 loop is CASSPTRGGNTGELFF. CDR3 nucleotide sequence: TGTGCCAGCTCACCCACAAGAGGGGGAAACACCGGGGAGCTGTTTTTT.

V is TRBV6-5 and J is TRBJ2-7, with D perhaps TRBD1 (6 bases). CDR3 length equals 12 residues. Trimming shortened V by 4 bases and J by 4 bases, and 8 bases separated the two germline ends. Germline loops: CDR1 MNHEY, CDR2 SVGAGI. CDR3 protein: CASSFRGYEQYF. The DNA of the CDR3 is TGTGCCAGCAGTTTCAGGGGTTACGAGCAGTACTTC.

The V gene is TRBV19, the J gene TRBJ2-5, with 7 positions matching TRBD2. The CDR3 sequence is 15 residues long. Germline V gene sequence: CDR1 LNHDA, CDR2 SQIVND (reference sequence). Trimming cost V 5 bases and J 5 bases; bases outside gene matches: 11. This CDR3 is CASSSVWGRDETQYF. CDR3 sequence (DNA): TGTGCCAGTAGTTCGGTTTGGGGGAGGGATGAGACCCAGTACTTC.

The chain links TRBV5-1 to TRBJ1-2, with TRBD1 matching 9 bases. The V gene end was trimmed by 0 bases and the J gene end by 3 bases; junction bases not matched to a gene: 3. CDR1 and CDR2 from the germline V gene are SGHRS and YFSETQ. This CDR3 region has 15 residues. DNA of the CDR3: TGCGCCAGCAGCTTGGGGGGACAGGGATACTATGGCTACACCTTC. Its translation: CASSLGGQGYYGYTF.

The J gene is TRBJ1-2, the V gene TRBV11-1; no clear D gene. The germline V and J ends were trimmed by 1 base and 4 bases, with 13 bases remaining between them. The CDR3 has 15 amino acids. Germline CDR1 SGHAT, CDR2 FQDESV (reference sequence). The CDR3 nucleotides read TGTGCCAGCAGCTTAGAGGCCTCCGGACTCTATGGCTACACCTTC. It translates to CASSLEASGLYGYTF.

The chain joins TRBV24-1 to TRBJ2-1; 7 nucleotides align to TRBD2. Germline trimming cut 1 base from V and 5 bases from J; bases unmatched to any gene: 7. Germline loops: CDR1 KGHDR, CDR2 SFDVKD. The CDR3 is 16 residues long. In nucleotides, the CDR3 is TGTGCCACCAGTGATTTTGGGAGGGTAAGGCACAATGAGCAGTTCTTC. Protein product: CATSDFGRVRHNEQFF.

The chain links TRBV18 to TRBJ1-4; D perhaps matches TRBD1 (5 bases). The CDR3 has 16 amino acids. Germline assignment: CDR1 KGHSH and CDR2 LQKENI. Trimming stripped 3 bases from V and 4 bases from J, with 15 bases between. The CDR3 sequence: CASSPLGGVGNEKLFF. The CDR3 DNA is TGTGCCAGCTCACCCCTGGGGGGGGTTGGTAATGAAAAACTGTTTTTT.

This clone was counted only a few times. The chain employs TRBV14 and TRBJ1-2; TRBD1 agrees at 10 bases. Germline V lookup: CDR1 SGHDN, CDR2 FVKESK. V was pared by 4 bases and J by 2 bases, with 4 bases of the junction left unmatched. The CDR3 is made up of 15 amino acids. The CDR3 reads CASSLPGQGNYGYTF. The CDR3 DNA follows: TGTGCCAGCAGCCTGCCGGGACAGGGGAACTATGGCTACACCTTC.

This sequence joins TRBV21-1 and TRBJ2-4; TRBD2, the table's D call, lacks a check against the DNA. TRBV21-1 is annotated as a pseudogene. The CDR3 has 16 amino acids. CDR3 DNA sequence: TGTGCCAGCATCGTGAGGGAGGAAAGAGCCAAAAACATTCAGTACTTC. This encodes CASIVREERAKNIQYF.

The chain combines TRBV18 with TRBJ2-1; 8 nucleotides line up with TRBD1. This CDR3 is built from 14 residues. The ends lost 3 bases at V and 8 bases at J; junction bases unmatched: 6. The germline CDR1 and CDR2 sequences are KGHSH and LQKENI. The chain's CDR3 is CASSPRTGWDEQFF. The CDR3 nucleotides are TGTGCCAGCTCACCCCGGACAGGGTGGGATGAGCAGTTCTTC.

J is TRBJ2-7 and V is TRBV4-1, with no clear D. V was pared by 1 base and J by 3 bases, with 13 bases between. The germline CDR1 and CDR2 sequences are MGHRA and YSYEKL. CDR3 length: 15 residues. For the CDR3, the DNA is TGCGCCAGCAGCCAAGGCCTGACACGAAACTACGAGCAGTACTTC. Amino acid sequence: CASSQGLTRNYEQYF.

The chain uses TRBV2 and TRBJ2-1, with 7 nucleotides matching TRBD1. Germline-derived CDR1 and CDR2 are SNHLY and FYNNEI. The CDR3 has 15 amino acids. J lost 7 bases, V lost 6 bases, and 12 bases had no gene match. CDR3 DNA: TGTGCCAGCAGCCCCGGCCGACAGGGTGTGAATGAGCAGTTCTTC. The encoded protein is CASSPGRQGVNEQFF.

The chain joins TRBV10-3 to TRBJ2-6; TRBD1 agrees at 10 bases. Germline assignment: CDR1 ENHRY and CDR2 SYGVKD. This CDR3 has 20 amino acids. The J segment lost 0 bases and the V segment lost 0 bases, leaving 8 bases of the junction unmatched. The CDR3 loop reads CAISESTGGVLSSGANVLTF. The DNA of the CDR3 is TGTGCCATCAGTGAGTCGACAGGGGGCGTTTTAAGCTCTGGGGCCAACGTCCTGACTTTC.

The DNA of the CDR3 is TGCGCCAGCAGTGCGGGGGACAGTCCTTCGAGGACTGAAGCTTTCTTT. Protein sequence: CASSAGDSPSRTEAFF. The J gene is TRBJ1-1, the V gene TRBV10-1, with 7 bases aligning to TRBD1. V was pared by 4 bases and J by 5 bases, with 13 bases of the junction left unmatched. Germline CDR1 and CDR2: WNHNN and SYGVQD (reference sequence). The CDR3 sequence is 16 residues long.

J is TRBJ1-2 and V is TRBV3-1 (or the pseudogene TRBV3-2); D is unresolved. The V gene's germline CDR1 is LGHDT and CDR2 YNNKEL (reference sequence). The CDR3 is 13 amino acids. Between the trimmed V and J ends, which lost 0 bases and 1 base, there was a span of 3 bases. This CDR3 is CASSQELNYGYTF. CDR3 nucleotide sequence: TGTGCCAGCAGCCAAGAACTTAACTATGGCTACACCTTC.

The chain couples TRBV3-1 (or the pseudogene TRBV3-2) to TRBJ1-4, with TRBD1 matching 8 bases. V lost 4 bases, J lost 8 bases, and 6 bases stayed unmatched. The CDR3 covers 14 residues. The germline CDR1 and CDR2 sequences are LGHDT and YNNKEL (reference sequence). The CDR3 here is CASSPGQGYEKLFF. In DNA, the CDR3 is TGTGCCAGCAGCCCTGGACAGGGTTACGAAAAACTGTTTTTT.

This chain connects TRBV7-9 to TRBJ1-5; a weak D match, TRBD1 (6 bases). The CDR3 length is 13 residues. Trimming shortened V by 4 bases and J by 4 bases, and 8 bases separated the two germline ends. Germline V CDR1 and CDR2: SEHNR, FQNEAQ (reference sequence). Here the CDR3 reads CASSSQGNQPQHF. The CDR3 DNA sequence: TGTGCCAGCAGCTCGCAGGGGAATCAGCCCCAGCATTTT.

V usage is TRBV6-5 and J usage is TRBJ1-2, with D unresolved. Germline V gene sequence: CDR1 MNHEY, CDR2 SVGAGI. V was shortened by 0 bases and J by 5 bases, with 13 bases between the two germline ends. The CDR3 runs 15 residues. The CDR3 loop is CASSYSIQGNYGYTF. The CDR3 DNA reads TGTGCCAGCAGTTACTCTATCCAAGGGAATTATGGCTACACCTTC.

The rearrangement uses TRBV18 and TRBJ1-5, with D possibly matching TRBD1 (5 bases). The CDR3 consists of 13 residues. Germline-derived CDR1 and CDR2 are KGHSH and LQKENI. V was cut by 3 bases and J by 3 bases, with 6 bases left in between. The CDR3 DNA reads TGTGCCAGCTCACCGGACATCAATCAGCCCCAGCATTTT. Translated: CASSPDINQPQHF. Full variable domain (rest looked up from reference TRBV18 and TRBJ1-5): NAGVMQNPRHLVRRRGQEARLRCSPMKGHSHVYWYRQLPEEGLKFMVYLQKENIIDESGMPKERFSAEFPKEGPSILRIQQVVRGDSAAYFCASSPDINQPQHFGDGTRLSIL.

The CDR3 DNA reads as TGTGCCAGCAGCCTCGGGACGTCGAACACCGGGGAGCTGTTTTTT. Its protein is CASSLGTSNTGELFF. V usage is TRBV7-8 and J usage is TRBJ2-2; tentatively, D is TRBD1 or TRBD2 (5 bases each). The CDR3 has 15 amino acids. Trimming shortened V by 5 bases and J by 0 bases, and 10 bases separated the two germline ends. CDR1 SGHVS and CDR2 FQNEAQ come from the germline V gene.

The chain is built from TRBV23-1 and TRBJ2-5; 8 bases are a match to TRBD2. TRBV23-1 is filed as an ORF, its function uncertain. This CDR3 has 18 residues. V gave up 7 bases and J gave up 1 base; unmatched junction bases: 17. The CDR3 DNA follows: TGCGCCAGCACCCCAACGGGGGGTGATCGGGGGGGCCAAGAGACCCAGTACTTC. Translating gives CASTPTGGDRGGQETQYF.

V and J are TRBV27 and TRBJ1-1, with D hard to call. CDR1 is MNHEY, CDR2 SMNVEV, per germline (reference sequence). V was clipped by 1 base and J by 1 base, with 7 bases between them. CDR3 length equals 14 residues. CDR3 nucleotide sequence: TGTGCCAGCAGTTTATACGAGGGGAACACTGAAGCTTTCTTT. It codes for CASSLYEGNTEAFF.

The chain is built from TRBV5-1 and TRBJ1-2; D unclear. Trimming removed 3 bases from V and 1 base from J, with 13 bases in between. Germline V gene sequence: CDR1 SGHRS, CDR2 YFSETQ. The CDR3 is 15 amino acids. The CDR3 DNA reads TGCGCCAGCAGCTCTGCTAGCCTTCTTAACTATGGCTACACCTTC. Translated: CASSSASLLNYGYTF.

The rearrangement uses TRBV5-1 and TRBJ1-2; 8 nucleotides match TRBD1. Trimming took 4 bases from V and 6 from J; bases not matched to a gene: 20. Germline V gives CDR1 SGHRS, CDR2 YFSETQ. CDR3 length equals 18 residues. The CDR3 is CASSPGGGGTGVVNGYTF. As DNA, the CDR3 is TGCGCCAGCAGCCCGGGCGGAGGGGGGACAGGAGTAGTGAATGGCTACACCTTC.

V usage is TRBV7-2 and J usage is TRBJ2-7; 7 nucleotides match TRBD2. Germline-derived CDR1 and CDR2 are SGHTA and FQGNSA. CDR3 length equals 15 residues. Trimming took 5 bases from V and 3 from J; bases not matched to a gene: 10. CDR3 bases: TGTGCCAGCAGCAGCGGGGCCAATCTCCTCTACGAGCAGTACTTC. Its protein is CASSSGANLLYEQYF.